This TCR beta chain was captured by sequencing in a study of T cell clonality in common variable immunodeficiency. Study conclusions and caveats: Common variable immunodeficiency TCR beta sequences reportedly had fewer deletions and N-nucleotide insertions. Repertoire-complication correlations in CVID were limited by patient heterogeneity. Compared with healthy controls, CVID subjects showed increased TCRbeta clonality, mostly in about a third.

In its sample, this clone was seen a few times. The antigen remains undetermined. The read ends 3 residues before the CDR3 terminus; that terminus is restored from the germline J gene. TCRdb's copy holds only in-frame clones and misses some; the assay was immunoSEQ multiplex PCR. This sample comprises tens of thousands of clones, none seen once only. Blood samples were heparinized, about 5 to 9 ml per donor. Germline-derived CDR1 and CDR2 are LNHDA and SQIVND (reference sequence). The CDR3 consists of 15 residues. The receptor was isolated from a person aged 18 to 75 in good health. The source material was peripheral blood mononuclear cells. This chain connects TRBV19 to TRBJ2-3; D perhaps matches TRBD1 (8 bases). The CDR3 loop reads CASSVRQGREGTQYF. The covered CDR3 bases are TGTGCCAGTAGTGTCCGACAGGGGAGGGAAGGGACG.